This T cell receptor (beta chain) was captured by sequencing in a study of vaccination and CD4 T cells after COVID-19. As to treatment: 10-day PBMC culture with coronavirus spike peptide pools or control peptides (ViraFEST assay). This clonotype has only a few counts. The antigen is not known. Oncomine TCR Beta short-read sequencing was applied to DNA from cultured CD4+ T cells. MiXCR, applied by TCRdb to the PCR reads, yields one record per CDR3 protein. The top ten hold under 9.5% of the sample, which has under 20,000 distinct CDR3 sequences, 35% to 50% seen once. The V gene end was trimmed by 6 bases and the J gene end by 4 bases; junction bases not matched to a gene: 7. The CDR3 runs 13 residues. Germline V gives CDR1 DFQATT, CDR2 SNEGSKA (reference sequence).

The sequences come from CD4+ T cells from blood, cultured in vitro, collected after SARS-CoV-2 vaccination. This chain connects TRBV20-1 to TRBJ2-3; TRBD1 agrees at 7 bases. This receptor was obtained from a human donor who had recovered from COVID-19. CDR3 DNA sequence: TGCAGTGCGGAGAACAGGGGAGCAGATACGCAGTATTTT. Its translation is CSAENRGADTQYF.